Presented here are 27 T cell receptor beta chains from one specimen sequenced in a study of cytomegalovirus exposure and HLA in healthy donors. The PCR made use of 60 Vbeta and 13 Jbeta primers. Data came from immunoSEQ multiplex PCR; TCRdb stores just in-frame clones and leaves some out. The sample gives roughly 72,000 clones, roughly 80% of which show up once; 20% to 25% is in the top ten. The sequenced material came from PBMCs. These receptor sequences come from a woman between 40 and 55 years old in good health and CMV-seropositive.

V is TRBV18 and J is TRBJ1-2; 9 positions agree with TRBD1. The V gene end was trimmed by 3 bases and the J gene end by 8 bases; junction bases not matched to a gene: 13. This CDR3 contains 16 residues. In germline, CDR1 is KGHSH, CDR2 LQKENI. Written as DNA, the CDR3 is TGTGCCAGCTCACCCCAAAGGGACAGGGTGGCGGACGGCTACACCTTC. It yields the protein CASSPQRDRVADGYTF.

The rearrangement joins TRBV6-1 to TRBJ1-1; D is possibly TRBD1 (6 bases). With 3 bases removed from V and 10 bases from J, the gap between germline ends came to 12 bases. Germline CDR1 and CDR2: MNHNS and SASEGT. The CDR3 has 12 amino acids. The CDR3 spells CASSDQQGPAFF. The CDR3 coding sequence is TGTGCCAGCAGTGACCAACAGGGACCAGCTTTCTTT.

The chain joins TRBV23-1 to TRBJ2-1; D may be TRBD1 (6 bases). TRBV23-1 is given ORF status, its function remaining uncertain. The CDR3 sequence is 15 residues long. The V end was cut by 2 bases, the J end by 6 bases, with 14 bases between. CDR3 sequence: CASSQHREVGNEQFF. CDR3 coding DNA: TGCGCCAGCAGTCAACACAGGGAAGTAGGCAATGAGCAGTTCTTC.

This clone was seen more than once but under ten times. The chain recombines TRBV29-1 with TRBJ2-3; the match to TRBD1 covers 8 bases. The CDR3 is made up of 14 amino acids. V gave up 4 bases and J gave up 2 bases; unmatched junction bases: 5. Germline CDR1 reads SQVTM; CDR2 reads ANQGSEA. The CDR3: CSVGLDRDTDTQYF. DNA of the CDR3: TGCAGCGTTGGGTTGGACAGGGACACAGATACGCAGTATTTT.

The chain links TRBV19 to TRBJ1-5, with D perhaps TRBD1 (5 bases). The V gene lost 4 bases and the J gene lost 6 bases, with 13 bases spanning the gap. CDR3 length equals 14 residues. Germline V gene data show CDR1 as LNHDA and CDR2 as SQIVND (reference sequence). CDR3 in DNA: TGTGCCAGTAGTACTTCAGGGCTCCGTCAGCCCCAGCATTTT. Encoded protein: CASSTSGLRQPQHF.

This clone came up once. V usage is TRBV7-9 and J usage is TRBJ1-5; D is undetermined. CDR3 length: 14 amino acids. Looked up from germline, CDR1 is SEHNR and CDR2 is FQNEAQ (reference sequence). Trimming stripped 1 base from V and 7 bases from J, with 11 bases between. The CDR3: CASSLEAAEQPQHF. CDR3 sequence (DNA): TGTGCCAGCAGCTTAGAAGCGGCTGAACAGCCCCAGCATTTT.

The chain is built from TRBV30 and TRBJ2-6; D unresolved. The germline V gene encodes CDR1 GTSNPN and CDR2 SVGIG (reference sequence). V shed 4 bases and J shed 4 bases, with 11 bases lying between them. The CDR3 extends over 14 amino acids. The CDR3 region is CAWINLAGANVLTF. CDR3 DNA sequence: TGTGCCTGGATTAATCTCGCGGGGGCCAACGTCCTGACTTTC.

This clone was seen just once. The chain links TRBV2 to TRBJ1-2; D uncertain. Germline V gives CDR1 SNHLY, CDR2 FYNNEI. The CDR3 length is 14 residues. V was trimmed by 7 bases and J by 4 bases, leaving 16 bases between them. The CDR3, as DNA: TGTGCCAGCAAGAGGGATGGCACCTCCTATGGCTACACCTTC. This gives the protein CASKRDGTSYGYTF.

The V call is TRBV9, the J call TRBJ1-2; weak D call: TRBD1 (6 bases). The germline V gene has CDR1 SGDLS and CDR2 YYNGEE. The CDR3 runs to 14 residues. The V and J ends lost 4 bases and 4 bases respectively, with 14 bases between them. CDR3 bases: TGTGCCAGCAGCCACAACAGGGAGGGCTATGGCTACACCTTC. Encoded protein: CASSHNREGYGYTF.

CDR3 in DNA: TGTGCCAGCAGCCCTACCCCGGGGAGCAATCAGCCCCAGCATTTT. Encoded protein: CASSPTPGSNQPQHF. The V gene is TRBV6-1, the J gene TRBJ1-5, with D unresolved. CDR1 is MNHNS, CDR2 SASEGT, per germline. V lost 6 bases and J lost 1, with 13 bases in between. The CDR3 runs 15 residues.

The V and J genes are TRBV28 and TRBJ2-5; possibly TRBD1 for D (8 bases). CDR1 is MDHEN, CDR2 SYDVKM, per germline. V lost 7 bases, J lost 4 bases, and 19 bases lay in between. The CDR3 totals 15 residues. CDR3 DNA: TGTGCCAGCAACACCCCGGACAGGGAGGGAGAGACCCAGTACTTC. This translates into CASNTPDREGETQYF.

The chain uses TRBV7-6 and TRBJ2-2; 13 nucleotides agree with TRBD2. Germline trimming cut 5 bases from V and 6 bases from J; bases unmatched to any gene: 9. Germline loops: CDR1 SGHVS, CDR2 FNYEAQ. This CDR3 has 17 residues. DNA for the CDR3: TGTGCCAGCAGCCCCGTCGGGACTAGCGGGATGGCCGGGGAGCTGTTTTTT. Translated, it gives CASSPVGTSGMAGELFF.

This clone was observed once. The chain couples TRBV11-1 to TRBJ1-6, with D unclear. Trimming left V 4 bases short and J 4 bases short, with 11 bases between. The CDR3 totals 15 residues. Germline V lookup: CDR1 SGHAT, CDR2 FQDESV (reference sequence). In nucleotides, the CDR3 is TGTGCCAGCAGCTCTGACACTGTTTATAATTCACCCCTCCACTTT. This codes for CASSSDTVYNSPLHF.

As to this clone: Sequence at one end of the junction differs from germline and may be a read error. The chain joins TRBV6-6 to TRBJ2-7; 9 bases fit TRBD2. CDR1 MNHNY and CDR2 SVGAGI come from the germline V gene (reference sequence). The CDR3 runs to 13 residues. Written as DNA, the CDR3 is TGTGCCAGCAGTTACGTTGCGGGAGGGCCGGCGGACTTC. This translates into CASSYVAGGPADF.

This clone was seen a handful of times. This sequence joins TRBV7-2 and TRBJ2-3; 14 bases agree with TRBD2. Germline trimming cut 5 bases from V and 1 base from J; bases unmatched to any gene: 8. CDR1 and CDR2 (germline): SGHTA, FQGNSA. The CDR3 spans 18 residues. The CDR3 DNA follows: TGTGCCAGCAGCCATGGGACTAGCGGGAGTTGGGGCACAGATACGCAGTATTTT. Its translation is CASSHGTSGSWGTDTQYF.

The chain links TRBV5-1 to TRBJ2-1; the D gene is possibly TRBD2 (5 bases). The CDR3 consists of 14 residues. Looked up from germline, CDR1 is SGHRS and CDR2 is YFSETQ. Deletions cut 4 bases from V and 7 bases from J, with 15 bases between. CDR3 residues: CASSPGGGGNEQFF. In nucleotides, the CDR3 is TGCGCCAGCAGCCCCGGAGGCGGCGGTAATGAGCAGTTCTTC. Full variable domain (missing parts from reference TRBV5-1 and TRBJ2-1): KAGVTQTPRYLIKTRGQQVTLSCSPISGHRSVSWYQQTPGQGLQFLFEYFSETQRNKGNFPGRFSGRQFSNSRSEMNVSTLELGDSALYLCASSPGGGGNEQFFGPGTRLTVL.

The V and J genes are TRBV5-1 and TRBJ2-1, with 13 bases identical to TRBD2. The germline gives CDR1 SGHRS, CDR2 YFSETQ. This CDR3 has 18 amino acids. V lost 0 bases to trimming and J lost 6 bases; unmatched junction nucleotides: 9. DNA of the CDR3: TGCGCCAGCAGCTTGGCCAAACAGGGACTAGCGGGGATCAATGAGCAGTTCTTC. Amino acids: CASSLAKQGLAGINEQFF.

V is TRBV19 and J is TRBJ2-2, with 7 nucleotides matching TRBD2. V trimming: 0 bases; J trimming: 6 bases; junction bases outside the gene matches: 7. The CDR3 is made up of 16 amino acids. Germline V CDR1 and CDR2: LNHDA, SQIVND (reference sequence). DNA of the CDR3: TGTGCCAGTAGTATAGATGGGAGGGCGGCGTCCGGGGAGCTGTTTTTT. This sequence encodes CASSIDGRAASGELFF.

V gene TRBV5-4 combines with J gene TRBJ2-1; D uncertain. V dropped 0 bases and J dropped 0 bases, with 7 bases sitting between them. Germline CDR1 reads SGHNT; CDR2 reads YYREEE (reference sequence). The CDR3 is 15 residues long. This CDR3 is CASSLVQSSYNEQFF. CDR3 coding DNA: TGTGCCAGCAGCTTGGTACAGAGCTCCTACAATGAGCAGTTCTTC.

The count of this clone is one. A read error may account for a junction end that differs from germline. The chain recombines TRBV6-1 with TRBJ2-1; TRBD2 matches 10 bases. The CDR3 sequence is 16 residues long. Germline CDR1 and CDR2: MNHNS and SASEGT. Here the CDR3 reads CASSQAGGHSYNEQFF. CDR3 sequence (DNA): TGTGCCAGCAGTCAAGCGGGAGGGCACTCCTACAATGAGCAGTTCTTC.

The V gene is TRBV2, the J gene TRBJ1-1; TRBD1 matches at 8 bases. J lost 1 base, V lost 8 bases, and 3 bases had no gene match. Germline assignment: CDR1 SNHLY and CDR2 FYNNEI. The CDR3 is 13 residues long. DNA of the CDR3: TGTGCCAGCCATGGACAGGGGAACACTGAAGCTTTCTTT. Translation gives CASHGQGNTEAFF.

The chain carries TRBV5-1 and TRBJ2-1, with TRBD1 matching over 8 bases. Germline V gene sequence: CDR1 SGHRS, CDR2 YFSETQ. This CDR3 has 19 amino acids. Trimming removed 4 bases from V and 0 bases from J; junction bases left unmatched: 15. The CDR3 bases are TGCGCCAGCAGCAAACAACCGGGACAGGATACGAGCTCCTACAATGAGCAGTTCTTC. Translated, it gives CASSKQPGQDTSSYNEQFF.

The chain links TRBV6-1 to TRBJ2-3; no clear D. The CDR3 length is 15 residues. The V gene's germline CDR1 is MNHNS and CDR2 SASEGT. V was clipped by 6 bases and J by 2 bases, with 15 bases between them. CDR3 DNA: TGTGCCAGCAGGTCCTGGGCCCGGAACACAGATACGCAGTATTTT. Translated: CASRSWARNTDTQYF.

The V call is TRBV2, the J call TRBJ2-7, with D possibly TRBD1 on 6 matching bases. Trimming shortened V by 5 bases and J by 0 bases, and 11 bases separated the two germline ends. The CDR3 has 14 residues. Germline V CDR1 and CDR2: SNHLY, FYNNEI. DNA of the CDR3: TGTGCCAGCAGTTACGACAGGAGCTCCTACGAGCAGTACTTC. Translated, it gives CASSYDRSSYEQYF.

This clone appeared a few times. The rearrangement joins TRBV5-1 to TRBJ2-5; 9 bases agree with TRBD2. V shed 1 base and J 5 bases; nucleotides not matched to a gene: 9. This CDR3 spans 16 amino acids. Looked up from germline, CDR1 is SGHRS and CDR2 is YFSETQ. The CDR3 DNA reads TGCGCCAGCAGCTTGAGGTTAGCGGGAGTGTCGGAGACCCAGTACTTC. Protein product: CASSLRLAGVSETQYF.

V usage is TRBV18 and J usage is TRBJ2-2; no clear D gene. Deletions cut 4 bases from V and 1 base from J, with 7 bases between. CDR1 and CDR2 from the germline V gene are KGHSH and LQKENI. The CDR3 extends over 14 amino acids. CDR3 sequence (DNA): TGTGCCAGCTCACAAACAAAGAACACCGGGGAGCTGTTTTTT. The encoded protein is CASSQTKNTGELFF.

This clone was counted once. This sequence joins TRBV30 and TRBJ1-3; 9 positions match TRBD1. CDR3 length equals 13 residues. The germline CDR1 and CDR2 sequences are GTSNPN and SVGIG (reference sequence). V lost 8 bases, J lost 1 base, and 3 bases stayed unmatched. CDR3 in amino acids: CAEDRGSGNTIYF. DNA of the CDR3: TGTGCCGAGGACAGGGGTTCTGGAAACACCATATATTTT.